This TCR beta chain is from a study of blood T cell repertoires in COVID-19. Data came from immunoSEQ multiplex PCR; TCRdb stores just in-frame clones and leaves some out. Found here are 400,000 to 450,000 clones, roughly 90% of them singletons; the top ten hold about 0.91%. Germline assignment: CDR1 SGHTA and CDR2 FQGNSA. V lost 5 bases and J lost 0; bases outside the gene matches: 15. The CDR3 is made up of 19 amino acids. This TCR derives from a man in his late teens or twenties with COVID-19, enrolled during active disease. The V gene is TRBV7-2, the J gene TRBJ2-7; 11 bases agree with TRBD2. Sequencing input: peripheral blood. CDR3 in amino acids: CASSIYGLAGGSFSYEQYF. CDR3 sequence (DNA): TGTGCCAGCAGCATATACGGTCTAGCGGGAGGATCGTTCTCCTACGAGCAGTACTTC.